This T cell receptor (beta chain) is from a study of blood T cells in healthy people across ages. Study conclusions and caveats: TCR beta diversity correlated strongly with naive T cell percentage.

This clonotype appeared many times. Its cognate antigen is unknown. Total RNA extraction produced at least 6 micrograms (per sample) for the study. A J-beta primer mix and a sample-barcoded 5' primer were used in a second PCR of about 7 to 12 cycles. TCRdb itself ran the 5' RACE reads through MiXCR, one entry per CDR3 protein. The sample has approximately 810,000 distinct CDR3 sequences; roughly 26% are singletons. V lost 6 bases to trimming and J lost 6 bases; unmatched junction nucleotides: 10. This CDR3 has 15 amino acids. Sequences were obtained from blood. This sequence was found in a woman older than 75 in good health. The rearrangement links TRBV12-3 or TRBV12-4 to TRBJ2-1; 8 bases are a match to TRBD1. The DNA for the CDR3 is TGTGCCAGCAGCGGCCAGGGGGCAGGTGGCAATGAGCAGTTCTTC. The encoded protein is CASSGQGAGGNEQFF.